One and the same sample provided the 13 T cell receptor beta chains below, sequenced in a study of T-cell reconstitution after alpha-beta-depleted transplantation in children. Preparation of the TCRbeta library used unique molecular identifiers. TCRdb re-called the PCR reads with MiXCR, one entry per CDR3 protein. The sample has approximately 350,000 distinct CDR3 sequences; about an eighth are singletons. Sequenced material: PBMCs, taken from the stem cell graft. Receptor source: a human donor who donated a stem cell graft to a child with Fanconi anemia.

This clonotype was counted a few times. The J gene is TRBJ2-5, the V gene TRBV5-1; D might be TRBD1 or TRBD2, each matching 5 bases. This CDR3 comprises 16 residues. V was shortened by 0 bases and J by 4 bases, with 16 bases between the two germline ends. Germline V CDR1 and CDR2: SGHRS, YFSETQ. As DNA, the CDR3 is TGCGCCAGCAGCTTGGGGTCTCTGGGGGTCCCAGAGACCCAGTACTTC. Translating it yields CASSLGSLGVPETQYF.

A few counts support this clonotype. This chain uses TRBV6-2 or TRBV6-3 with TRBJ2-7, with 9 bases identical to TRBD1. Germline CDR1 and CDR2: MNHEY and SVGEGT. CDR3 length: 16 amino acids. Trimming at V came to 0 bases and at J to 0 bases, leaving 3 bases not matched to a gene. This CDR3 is CASSYSGQGTSYEQYF. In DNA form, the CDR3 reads TGTGCCAGCAGTTACTCGGGACAGGGAACCTCCTACGAGCAGTACTTC.

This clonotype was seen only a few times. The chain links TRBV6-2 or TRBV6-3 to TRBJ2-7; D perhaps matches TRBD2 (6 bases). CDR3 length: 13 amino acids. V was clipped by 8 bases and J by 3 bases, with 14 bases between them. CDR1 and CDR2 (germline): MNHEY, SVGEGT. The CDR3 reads CASYGTFNYEQYF. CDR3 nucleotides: TGTGCCAGCTACGGGACTTTTAACTACGAGCAGTACTTC.

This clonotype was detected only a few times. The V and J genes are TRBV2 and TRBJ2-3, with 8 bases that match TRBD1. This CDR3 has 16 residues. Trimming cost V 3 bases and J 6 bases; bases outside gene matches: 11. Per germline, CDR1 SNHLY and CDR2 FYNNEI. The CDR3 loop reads CASSDSVTGEFDTQYF. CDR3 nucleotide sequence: TGTGCCAGCAGTGATTCAGTGACAGGGGAATTTGATACGCAGTATTTT. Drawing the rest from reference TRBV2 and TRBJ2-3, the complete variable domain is EPEVTQTPSHQVTQMGQEVILRCVPISNHLYFYWYRQILGQKVEFLVSFYNNEISEKSEIFDDQFSVERPDGSNFTLKIRSTKLEDSAMYFCASSDSVTGEFDTQYFGPGTRLTVL.

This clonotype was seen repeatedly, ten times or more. In nucleotides, the CDR3 is TGCGCCAGCAGCCAAGACGACAGCGGGGGAGAGCAGTTCTTC. This sequence encodes CASSQDDSGGEQFF. V usage is TRBV4-3 and J usage is TRBJ2-1, with 8 bases aligning to TRBD2. V dropped 0 bases and J dropped 10; count of bases not matched to a gene: 5. The CDR3 runs to 14 residues. Germline lookup yields CDR1 LGHNA and CDR2 YSLEER.

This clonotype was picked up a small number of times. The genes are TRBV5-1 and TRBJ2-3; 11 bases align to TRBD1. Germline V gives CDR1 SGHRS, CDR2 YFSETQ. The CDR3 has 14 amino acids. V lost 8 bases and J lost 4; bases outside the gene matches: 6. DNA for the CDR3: TGCGCCAGTACGAGGACAGGGGGCGCAGATACGCAGTATTTT. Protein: CASTRTGGADTQYF.

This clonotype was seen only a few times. The CDR3, as DNA: TGTGCCAGCAGTGATGACAGGGAAGCTTTCTTT. Translating it yields CASSDDREAFF. The chain recombines TRBV28 with TRBJ1-1; a possible D gene is TRBD1 (6 bases). The CDR3 sequence is 11 residues long. Germline CDR1 MDHEN, CDR2 SYDVKM. Trimming took off 5 bases at V and 8 bases at J, with 9 bases between the two ends.

This CDR3 reads CASSRSTTYEQYF. CDR3 DNA sequence: TGTGCCAGCAGCCGTTCTACTACCTACGAGCAGTACTTC. This chain uses TRBV7-8 with TRBJ2-7; D is uncertain. The CDR3 extends over 13 amino acids. Germline loops: CDR1 SGHVS, CDR2 FQNEAQ. V dropped 5 bases and J dropped 2 bases, with 10 bases sitting between them.

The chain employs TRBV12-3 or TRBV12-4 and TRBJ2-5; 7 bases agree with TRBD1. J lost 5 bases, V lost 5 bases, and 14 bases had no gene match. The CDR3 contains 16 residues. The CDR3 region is CASSITRTGWKETQYF. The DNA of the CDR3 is TGTGCCAGCAGTATCACTCGGACAGGATGGAAGGAGACCCAGTACTTC.

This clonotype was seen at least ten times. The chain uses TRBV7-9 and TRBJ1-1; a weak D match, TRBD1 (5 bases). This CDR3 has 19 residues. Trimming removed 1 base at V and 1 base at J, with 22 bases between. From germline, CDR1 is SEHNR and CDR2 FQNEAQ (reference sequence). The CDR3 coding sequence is TGTGCCAGCAGCTTAGGAGTAGGTGTTGGGGCCATATCGAACACTGAAGCTTTCTTT. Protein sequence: CASSLGVGVGAISNTEAFF.

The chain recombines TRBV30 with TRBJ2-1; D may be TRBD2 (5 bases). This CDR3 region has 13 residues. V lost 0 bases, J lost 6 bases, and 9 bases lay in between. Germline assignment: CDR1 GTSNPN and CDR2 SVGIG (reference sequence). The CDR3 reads CAWSVEDFNEQFF. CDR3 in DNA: TGTGCCTGGAGTGTAGAGGACTTCAATGAGCAGTTCTTC. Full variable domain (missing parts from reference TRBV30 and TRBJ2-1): SQTIHQWPATLVQPVGSPLSLECTVEGTSNPNLYWYRQAAGRGLQLLFYSVGIGQISSEVPQNLSASRPQDRQFILSSKKLLLSDSGFYLCAWSVEDFNEQFFGPGTRLTVL.

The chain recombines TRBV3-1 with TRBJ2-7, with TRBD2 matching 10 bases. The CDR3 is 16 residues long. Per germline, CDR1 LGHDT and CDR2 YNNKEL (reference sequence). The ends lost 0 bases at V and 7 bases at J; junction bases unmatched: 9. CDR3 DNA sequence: TGTGCCAGCAGCCAAGATCGGCTAGCGGGGGTGAGGGAGCAGTACTTC. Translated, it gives CASSQDRLAGVREQYF.

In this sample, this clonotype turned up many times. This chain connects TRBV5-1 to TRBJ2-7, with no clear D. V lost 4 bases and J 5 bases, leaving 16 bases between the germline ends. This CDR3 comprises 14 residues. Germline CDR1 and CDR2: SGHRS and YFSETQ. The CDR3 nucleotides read TGCGCCAGCAGCCCTATGGGCGGCTTCAACGAGCAGTACTTC. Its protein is CASSPMGGFNEQYF.